This T cell receptor beta chain was sequenced in a study of T cells in Graves' hyperthyroidism and ophthalmopathy. Study details: The authors collected peripheral blood at initial diagnosis, before any treatment. General study findings and limits: Blood shared most expanded thyroid clonotypes above 0.001.

Researchers took RNA transcripts and amplified the TCR beta CDR3 regions from them. Researchers ran a first-round RT-PCR on the TCR CDR3 using the HTBI primer set. MiXCR was run by TCRdb on the multiplex PCR reads, yielding one entry per CDR3 protein. The sample records under 450,000 distinct CDR3 sequences, around 16% being singletons. This clonotype was recorded many times. Antigen: not known. If no ophthalmopathy progression occurred within 18 months, Graves' hyperthyroidism was stable. V was cut by 5 bases and J by 1 base, with 8 bases left in between. CDR3 length: 13 amino acids. Germline-derived CDR1 and CDR2 are SGHAT and FQNNGV.

Input material: blood. The sequence was obtained from a woman aged 18 to 35 with Graves' hyperthyroidism. The chain links TRBV11-2 to TRBJ1-1; no definite D call. CDR3 in amino acids: CASSRIGNTEAFF. The CDR3 region has the DNA TGTGCCAGCAGCCGGATTGGGAACACTGAAGCTTTCTTT.